This TCR beta chain stems from a study of beta chain features in type 1 diabetes. Background on the study: Examined across all samples were almost 110 million sorted cells.

Sorting that relied on CD45RO/CCR7/CD25/CD127/CD95/CD27 yielded CD4+ naive, central memory, regulatory and stem cell-like memory cells. The purity of all sorted populations exceeded 95%. Trimming pared 5 bases from V and 2 bases from J, leaving 10 bases between. Germline lookup yields CDR1 SGHTA and CDR2 FQGNSA. CDR3 length: 13 amino acids. Reverse transcription of all isolated RNA meant that expressed TCRB transcripts were sequenced. The assay was immunoSEQ multiplex PCR, and TCRdb's table has in-frame clones only and misses some. This table has about 150,000 clones, 8% to 13% appearing once. This chain uses TRBV7-2 with TRBJ2-7, with D hard to call. The receptor was isolated from a man younger than 35 in good health. The material sequenced was naive CD4+ T cells from blood. This CDR3 reads CASSRMETYEQYF. CDR3 sequence (DNA): TGTGCCAGCAGCAGAATGGAGACCTACGAGCAGTACTTC.